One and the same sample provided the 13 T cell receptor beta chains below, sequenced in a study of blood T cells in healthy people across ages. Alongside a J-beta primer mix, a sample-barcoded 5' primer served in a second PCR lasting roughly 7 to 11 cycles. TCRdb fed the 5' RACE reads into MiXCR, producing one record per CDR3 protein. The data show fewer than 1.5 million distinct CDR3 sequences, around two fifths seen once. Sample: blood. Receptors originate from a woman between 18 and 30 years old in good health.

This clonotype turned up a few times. The CDR3 protein is CASSFSWNIQYF. The CDR3 nucleotides are TGTGCCAGCAGTTTTAGTTGGAACATTCAGTACTTC. The chain uses TRBV28 and TRBJ2-4, with D unclear. CDR3 length equals 12 residues. Germline V gene lookup returns CDR1 MDHEN and CDR2 SYDVKM. Trimming cost V 3 bases and J 7 bases, with 7 bases left between them.

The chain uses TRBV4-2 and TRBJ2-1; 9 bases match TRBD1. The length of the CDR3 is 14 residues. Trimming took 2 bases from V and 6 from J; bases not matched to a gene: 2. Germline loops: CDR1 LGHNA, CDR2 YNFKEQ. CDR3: CASSQRQGGNEQFF. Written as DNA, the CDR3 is TGTGCCAGCAGCCAACGACAGGGGGGCAATGAGCAGTTCTTC.

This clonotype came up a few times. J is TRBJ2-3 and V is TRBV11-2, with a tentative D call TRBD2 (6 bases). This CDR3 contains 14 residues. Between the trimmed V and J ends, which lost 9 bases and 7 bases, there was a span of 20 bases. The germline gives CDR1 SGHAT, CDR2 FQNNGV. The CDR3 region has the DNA TGTGCCAGTTCAATGACCGGGAGCTATAATACGCAGTATTTT. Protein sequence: CASSMTGSYNTQYF.

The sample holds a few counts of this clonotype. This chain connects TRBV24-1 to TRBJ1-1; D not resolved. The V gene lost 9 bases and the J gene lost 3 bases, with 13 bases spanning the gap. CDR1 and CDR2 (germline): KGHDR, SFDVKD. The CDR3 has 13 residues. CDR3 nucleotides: TGTGCCACCCGCAGGAATGAGGACACTGAAGCTTTCTTT. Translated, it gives CATRRNEDTEAFF.

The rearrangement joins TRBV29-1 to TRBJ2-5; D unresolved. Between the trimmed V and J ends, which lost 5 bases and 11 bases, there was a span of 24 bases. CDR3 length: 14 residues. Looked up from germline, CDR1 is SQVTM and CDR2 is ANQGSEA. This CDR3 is CSVREATTVSEQYF. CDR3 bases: TGCAGCGTTCGTGAGGCTACGACGGTTAGTGAGCAGTACTTC.

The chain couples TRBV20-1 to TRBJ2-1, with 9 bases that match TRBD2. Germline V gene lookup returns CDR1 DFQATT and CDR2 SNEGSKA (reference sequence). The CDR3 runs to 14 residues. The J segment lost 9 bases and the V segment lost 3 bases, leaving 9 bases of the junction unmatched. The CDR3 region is CSASRLAGAGEQFF. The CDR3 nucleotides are TGCAGTGCTAGTCGGTTAGCGGGAGCTGGTGAGCAGTTCTTC.

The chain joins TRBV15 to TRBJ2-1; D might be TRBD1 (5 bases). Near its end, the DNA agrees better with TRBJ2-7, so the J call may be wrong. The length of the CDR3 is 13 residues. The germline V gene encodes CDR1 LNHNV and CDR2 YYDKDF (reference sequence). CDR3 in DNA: TGTGCCACCAGCACTCAGGGAAGTGATGAGCAGTACTTC. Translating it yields CATSTQGSDEQYF.

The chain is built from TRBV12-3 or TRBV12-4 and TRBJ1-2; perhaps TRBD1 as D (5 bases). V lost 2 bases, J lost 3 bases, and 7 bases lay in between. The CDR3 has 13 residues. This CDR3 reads CASSLRDYYGYTF. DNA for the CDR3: TGTGCCAGCAGTTTACGGGACTACTATGGCTACACCTTC.

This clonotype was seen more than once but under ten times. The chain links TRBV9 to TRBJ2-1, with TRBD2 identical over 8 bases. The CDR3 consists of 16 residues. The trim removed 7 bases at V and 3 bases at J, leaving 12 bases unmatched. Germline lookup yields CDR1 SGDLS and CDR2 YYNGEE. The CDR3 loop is CASYKGVAGNYNEQFF. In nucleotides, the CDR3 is TGTGCCAGCTACAAGGGGGTAGCGGGAAACTACAATGAGCAGTTCTTC.

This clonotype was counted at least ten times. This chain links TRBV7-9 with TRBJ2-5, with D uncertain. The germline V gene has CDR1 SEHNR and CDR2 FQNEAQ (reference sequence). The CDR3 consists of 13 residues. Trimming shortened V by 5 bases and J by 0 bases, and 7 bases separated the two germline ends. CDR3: CASSPLYQETQYF. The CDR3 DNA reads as TGTGCCAGCAGCCCACTGTACCAAGAGACCCAGTACTTC.

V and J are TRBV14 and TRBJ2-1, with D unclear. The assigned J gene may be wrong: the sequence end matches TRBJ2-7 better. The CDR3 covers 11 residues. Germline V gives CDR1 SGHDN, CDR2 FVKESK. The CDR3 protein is CASSQYNEQYF. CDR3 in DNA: TGTGCCAGCAGCCAGTACAATGAGCAGTACTTC.

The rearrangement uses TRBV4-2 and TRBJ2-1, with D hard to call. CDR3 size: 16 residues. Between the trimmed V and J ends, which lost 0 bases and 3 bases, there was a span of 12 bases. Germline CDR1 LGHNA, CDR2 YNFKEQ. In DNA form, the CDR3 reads TGTGCCAGCAGCCAAGAACGCCGGCCTGACTACAATGAGCAGTTCTTC. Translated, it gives CASSQERRPDYNEQFF.

The DNA of the CDR3 is TGTGCCAGCAGCCCTTTGGGGGTCGGGACCAATCAGCCCCAGCATTTT. This translates into CASSPLGVGTNQPQHF. V usage is TRBV7-9 and J usage is TRBJ1-5; weak D call: TRBD1 (5 bases). The CDR3 runs to 16 residues. The V gene lost 5 bases and the J gene lost 3 bases, with 17 bases spanning the gap. Germline V CDR1 and CDR2: SEHNR, FQNEAQ (reference sequence).